This entry is about one T cell receptor beta chain. Clones were read by immunoSEQ multiplex PCR, and TCRdb kept only the in-frame ones, dropping some. The data contain roughly 64,000 clones, more than 95% of them singletons. The data were taken from a study of Tregs in tolerant kidney transplant recipients. The CDR3 consists of 15 residues. Germline V gives CDR1 LGHNA, CDR2 YSLEER. V shed 4 bases and J 2 bases; nucleotides not matched to a gene: 6. Thawed PBMCs were FACS-sorted into unstimulated CD4+CD25+CD127- regulatory T cells, CD4+CD25- non-regulatory cells, CD4 and CD8 cells. Sequenced material: Tregs from blood, taken before the transplant. J is TRBJ2-3 and V is TRBV4-3; 7 bases fit TRBD2. The receptor was derived from a human donor who received a combined kidney and bone marrow transplant. The CDR3 coding sequence is TGCGCCAGCAGCCCTCTGGGGAGGGCCACAGATACGCAGTATTTT. This codes for CASSPLGRATDTQYF.